The entry below describes one T cell receptor (beta chain). In the original processing: Amplification from reference gene primers served as the basis for estimated nucleated cell counts. The repertoire was sequenced with immunoSEQ multiplex PCR; TCRdb's copy has only in-frame clones and lacks some. V and J calls and clone size follow that table, whereas D and trimming were derived from the DNA. Of around 97,000 clones detected, 87% appear once; the ten largest clones hold 6.2%. J was trimmed by 7 bases and V by 5 bases; bases with no gene match: 13. CDR1 is MDHEN and CDR2 is SYDVKM in the germline V gene. This CDR3 region has 15 residues. The sample originates from a study of blood T cell repertoires in COVID-19. In the study overall: The United States, Italy and Spain were the sources of the acute and convalescent COVID-19 samples. Sample material is recorded as cDNA or gDNA derived from T cells, B-cell-depleted T cells, or PBMCs.

The chain couples TRBV28 to TRBJ1-1; TRBD1 aligns across 7 bases. The receptor's source is a human donor in a cohort sampled during active COVID-19. Sequenced material: peripheral blood. The CDR3 region has the DNA TGTGCCAGCAGTACCCGGGACAGCCGCTCCTTTGAAGCTTTCTTT. Residues: CASSTRDSRSFEAFF.